One T cell receptor (beta chain) is described in this entry. The target antigen is unknown. The length of the CDR3 is 16 residues. CDR1 is SGHRS and CDR2 is YFSETQ in the germline V gene. The V end lost 6 bases, the J end lost 0 bases, and 16 bases lay between the germline ends. This entry is derived from a study of OX40 agonist ivuxolimab in advanced cancers. Study summary: The drug used for patients, ivuxolimab, was an agonistic anti-OX40 (CD134) antibody. Study observations and caveats: Normalized expansion of T-cell clones was also low for some nonresponders.

The table came from immunoSEQ multiplex PCR; TCRdb's copy has only in-frame clones and leaves some out. The sample lists tens of thousands of clones, around 85% occurring once. The chain combines TRBV5-1 with TRBJ2-1; possible D gene TRBD2, 6 bases. The clonotype originates from an adult with an advanced solid tumor such as melanoma, head and neck, liver or kidney cancer. Sequencing used CD4+ or CD8+ T cells sorted from blood, obtained in a trial of the OX40 agonist ivuxolimab. The CDR3 sequence: CASTNPTRNSYNEQFF. In nucleotides, the CDR3 is TGCGCCAGCACCAACCCGACTAGAAACTCCTACAATGAGCAGTTCTTC.